This entry describes one T cell receptor (beta chain). Its antigen is not identified. These data are taken from a study of cytomegalovirus exposure and HLA in healthy donors. Whole-study context: The roughly 130 validation repertoires were reported in a later analysis to have been generated on the same platform as the approximately 700 first-cohort repertoires. The study's findings and limits: In vitro assays verified that three CMV-associated chains recognized CMV antigens specifically. Listed as cytomegalovirus-associated were roughly 180 TCR beta chains. Most observed TCR sequences were rare, whereas some public TCRs were detected in many donors.

Libraries were prepared by immunoSEQ multiplex PCR; TCRdb keeps only in-frame clonotypes and omits some of them. The sample shows 78,000 or so clones, about 96% of them seen only once. Germline V gene sequence: CDR1 LNHNV, CDR2 YYDKDF (reference sequence). The CDR3 sequence is 14 residues long. V lost 0 bases, J lost 8 bases, and 10 bases lay in between. This receptor was taken from a man younger than 35 in good health and CMV-seropositive. The chain is built from TRBV15 and TRBJ2-2; D might be TRBD2 (6 bases). Material: PBMCs. CDR3 sequence reads: CATSRDVGRGELFF. DNA for the CDR3: TGTGCCACCAGCAGAGATGTGGGGAGGGGGGAGCTGTTTTTT.